Presented here are 7 T cell receptor beta chains from one specimen sequenced in a study of T-cell reconstitution after alpha-beta-depleted transplantation in children. Preparation of the TCRbeta library used unique molecular identifiers. TCRdb reanalysed the PCR reads using MiXCR and keeps one entry per CDR3 protein. The table records a few hundred thousand distinct CDR3 sequences, approximately 30% of them present only once. This specimen consisted of PBMCs, obtained before TCRalphabeta/CD19-depleted stem cell transplant. The receptors were sampled from a boy younger than two with Wiskott-Aldrich syndrome, due to receive a stem cell transplant.

The CDR3 DNA reads TGCAGTGCTAGGGGACTAGCGGGTGCGAGCTCCTACAATGAGCAGTTCTTC. Its protein is CSARGLAGASSYNEQFF. The rearrangement links TRBV20-1 to TRBJ2-1, with TRBD2 matching 12 bases. Germline V gene data show CDR1 as DFQATT and CDR2 as SNEGSKA (reference sequence). The CDR3 spans 17 residues. V trimming: 3 bases; J trimming: 0 bases; junction bases outside the gene matches: 6.

The chain employs TRBV5-1 and TRBJ2-1; 8 bases fit TRBD2. CDR3 length: 16 residues. Per the germline V gene, CDR1 is SGHRS and CDR2 is YFSETQ. The V segment lost 5 bases and the J segment 0 bases; nucleotides outside the gene matches: 7. CDR3 protein: CASRDSGASSYNEQFF. DNA for the CDR3: TGCGCCAGCAGGGATAGCGGGGCCAGCTCCTACAATGAGCAGTTCTTC.

This clonotype has just a few counts. The chain has TRBV12-3 or TRBV12-4 and TRBJ2-5; no definite D call. The V end lost 2 bases, the J end lost 5 bases, and 9 bases lay between the germline ends. CDR3 length equals 13 residues. Here the CDR3 DNA reads TGTGCCAGCAGTTTACTCGGCCGGGAGACCCAGTACTTC. Its translation: CASSLLGRETQYF.

This clonotype was counted many times. The chain carries TRBV6-1 and TRBJ2-7; TRBD1 is a possible D gene (6 bases). CDR3 length: 13 amino acids. V was trimmed by 6 bases and J by 1 base, leaving 10 bases between them. Germline V lookup: CDR1 MNHNS, CDR2 SASEGT. The CDR3 DNA follows: TGTGCCAGCAGCCATGGACAGTCCTACGAGCAGTACTTC. The encoded protein is CASSHGQSYEQYF.

The chain employs TRBV12-3 or TRBV12-4 and TRBJ2-3; 7 nucleotides agree with TRBD1. The CDR3 is 15 amino acids. Germline trimming cut 5 bases from V and 2 bases from J; bases unmatched to any gene: 7. The CDR3 DNA reads as TGTGCCAGCAGTCTCACAGGGGCTTCCACAGATACGCAGTATTTT. Amino acids: CASSLTGASTDTQYF.

The chain links TRBV3-1 to TRBJ2-3; TRBD2 agrees at 7 bases. Germline CDR1 and CDR2: LGHDT and YNNKEL (reference sequence). This CDR3 spans 14 amino acids. The ends lost 1 base at V and 4 bases at J; junction bases unmatched: 2. CDR3 residues: CASSQGAGADTQYF. In DNA form, the CDR3 reads TGTGCCAGCAGCCAAGGGGCGGGAGCAGATACGCAGTATTTT.

This CDR3 is CASSLGPLSQETQYF. The CDR3, as DNA: TGCGCCAGCAGCTTGGGTCCGCTCAGCCAGGAGACCCAGTACTTC. The chain is built from TRBV5-1 and TRBJ2-5, with no clear D. CDR3 size: 15 residues. V shed 0 bases and J shed 5 bases, with 14 bases lying between them. In germline, CDR1 is SGHRS, CDR2 YFSETQ.